This T cell receptor (beta chain) was documented in a study of CD8 T cells in Susac syndrome. Trimming stripped 8 bases from V and 1 base from J, with 17 bases between. CDR3 length: 15 amino acids. The germline V gene encodes CDR1 GTSNPN and CDR2 SVGIG (reference sequence). About 0.45 to 1 ug RNA was reverse transcribed with random hexamers. The method of amplification for TCR beta CDR3 was immunoSEQ multiplex PCR, covering 54 Vbeta and 13 Jbeta. From the immunoSEQ multiplex PCR reads, TCRdb called clonotypes with MiXCR, one entry per CDR3 protein. The repertoire holds about 400,000 distinct CDR3 sequences, 85% to 90% seen once, with roughly 0.1% in the top ten. This clonotype was seen just once.

The origin of this receptor is a human donor with multiple sclerosis. The sample consisted of CD8+ T cells from PBMCs. The V and J genes are TRBV30 and TRBJ2-2; a possible D gene is TRBD1 (6 bases). The DNA for the CDR3 is TGTGCCGCAGATGGTTGGGGGCGGAACACCGGGGAGCTGTTTTTT. This codes for CAADGWGRNTGELFF. Complete variable domain (other parts from reference TRBV30 and TRBJ2-2): SQTIHQWPATLVQPVGSPLSLECTVEGTSNPNLYWYRQAAGRGLQLLFYSVGIGQISSEVPQNLSASRPQDRQFILSSKKLLLSDSGFYLCAADGWGRNTGELFFGEGSRLTVL.